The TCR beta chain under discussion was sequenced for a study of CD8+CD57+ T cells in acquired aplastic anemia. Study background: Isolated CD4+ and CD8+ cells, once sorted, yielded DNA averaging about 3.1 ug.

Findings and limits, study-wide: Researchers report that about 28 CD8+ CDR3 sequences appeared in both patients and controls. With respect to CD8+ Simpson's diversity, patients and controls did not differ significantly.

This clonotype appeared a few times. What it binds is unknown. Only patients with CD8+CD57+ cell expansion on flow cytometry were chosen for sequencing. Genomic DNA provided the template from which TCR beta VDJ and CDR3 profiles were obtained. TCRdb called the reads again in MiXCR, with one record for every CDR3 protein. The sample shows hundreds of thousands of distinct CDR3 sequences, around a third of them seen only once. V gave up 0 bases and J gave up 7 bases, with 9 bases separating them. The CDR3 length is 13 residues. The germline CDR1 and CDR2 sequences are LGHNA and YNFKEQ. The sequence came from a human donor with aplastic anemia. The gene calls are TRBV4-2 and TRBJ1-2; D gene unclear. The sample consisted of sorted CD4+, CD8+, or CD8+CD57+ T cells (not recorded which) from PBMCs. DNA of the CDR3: TGTGCCAGCAGCCAAGAGACGGGTGGTGGCTACACCTTC. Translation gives CASSQETGGGYTF.